The clone carrying this TCR beta chain was seen only once. PCR amplification relied on 60 Vbeta primers (plus 13 Jbeta primers). TCRdb's table, derived via immunoSEQ multiplex PCR, lists solely in-frame clones and lacks some. This table holds under 45,000 clones, 80% found once. This specimen comes from a study of cytomegalovirus exposure and HLA in healthy donors. This CDR3 spans 17 amino acids. Per the germline V gene, CDR1 is ENHRY and CDR2 is SYGVKD. Trimming took 4 bases from V and 5 from J; bases not matched to a gene: 11. The TCR was taken from a male donor in good health and CMV-seronegative. The chain links TRBV10-3 to TRBJ2-3; the match to TRBD2 covers 11 bases. Sequencing input: PBMCs. The CDR3 here is CAISVTSGSAAGDTQYF. CDR3 nucleotides: TGTGCCATCAGTGTTACTAGCGGGAGCGCCGCGGGAGATACGCAGTATTTT.